This entry lists 27 T cell receptor beta chains sequenced from one sample in a study of Tregs in tolerant kidney transplant recipients (dated by TCRdb to about 2019). The time point label here, explained by the study, means: 6 months after combined kidney and bone marrow transplant. The transplants used related donors along with nonmyeloablative bone marrow transplantation, and in the human trials mixed chimerism was transient. The library was generated by the immunoSEQ multiplex PCR assay. TCRdb obtained this table from immuneACCESS and retained in-frame rearrangements with V and J assigned. These tables miss some clones; where compared with another copy, unresolved V genes account for less than half of the shortfall, and the remainder is unexplained. The sample records roughly 64,000 clones, more than 70% of which are singletons. The top ten clonotypes cover around 4% of the sample. Specimen: CD4+ T cells from blood (PBMCs), collected 6 months after the transplant. These receptors came from a human patient who received a combined kidney and bone marrow transplant. Post transplant, some T cells may arise from the graft donor.

The chain uses TRBV11-3 and TRBJ2-1; 8 bases are shared with TRBD2. The V segment lost 4 bases and the J segment 10 bases; nucleotides outside the gene matches: 9. The CDR3 extends over 14 amino acids. Per the germline V gene, CDR1 is SGHNT and CDR2 is YENEEA. This chain's CDR3 is CASSSGTRLSEQFF. CDR3 DNA sequence: TGTGCCAGCAGCTCGGGGACTAGGCTCTCAGAGCAGTTCTTC.

The V and J genes are TRBV7-2 and TRBJ1-3, with D uncertain. Germline CDR1 reads SGHTA; CDR2 reads FQGNSA. This CDR3 is built from 15 residues. Trimming pared 1 base from V and 1 base from J, leaving 8 bases between. CDR3 protein: CASSLDISSGNTIYF. The DNA for the CDR3 is TGTGCCAGCAGCTTAGACATATCTTCTGGAAACACCATATATTTT.

V is TRBV6-1 and J is TRBJ1-1, with a tentative D call TRBD1 (5 bases). V lost 6 bases, J lost 8 bases, and 13 bases lay in between. Germline V CDR1 and CDR2: MNHNS, SASEGT. The CDR3 contains 12 residues. CDR3 bases: TGTGCCAGCAGGCTGACAGAGTTGGAAGCTTTCTTT. Protein: CASRLTELEAFF.

This clone appeared a few times. This chain links TRBV6-5 with TRBJ1-5, with D possibly TRBD1 on 6 matching bases. There are 16 residues in the CDR3. Germline CDR1 reads MNHEY; CDR2 reads SVGAGI. V lost 4 bases and J 0 bases, leaving 13 bases between the germline ends. The CDR3 loop is CASSWRTAYSNQPQHF. DNA for the CDR3: TGTGCCAGCAGTTGGCGGACAGCTTATAGCAATCAGCCCCAGCATTTT.

A single count supports this clone. This chain connects TRBV11-2 to TRBJ2-5; TRBD2 matches 9 bases. The J call may be mistaken, given a closer DNA end match to TRBJ2-7. The CDR3 spans 13 residues. CDR1 and CDR2 (germline): SGHAT, FQNNGV. The CDR3 loop is CASNAGGSYEQYF. The DNA of the CDR3 is TGTGCCAGCAACGCGGGGGGGTCCTACGAGCAGTACTTC.

This clone has just one count. This chain links TRBV7-6 with TRBJ1-1, with D unresolved. The CDR3 covers 14 residues. Between the trimmed V and J ends, which lost 3 bases and 1 base, there was a span of 9 bases. Germline CDR1 SGHVS, CDR2 FNYEAQ. The CDR3, as DNA: TGTGCCAGCAGCTTCTCTGGAGCGAACACTGAAGCTTTCTTT. It is translated as CASSFSGANTEAFF.

The chain has TRBV30 and TRBJ1-1; maybe TRBD1 (6 bases). This CDR3 has 14 amino acids. CDR1 and CDR2 (germline): GTSNPN, SVGIG (reference sequence). Trimming removed 6 bases at V and 5 bases at J, with 19 bases between. The CDR3 loop is CACKSGGRYTEAFF. The CDR3 DNA sequence: TGTGCCTGCAAATCCGGGGGGCGGTATACTGAAGCTTTCTTT.

This clone was detected once. The rearrangement links TRBV5-1 to TRBJ1-1; possible D gene TRBD1, 5 bases. This CDR3 contains 15 residues. CDR1 and CDR2 from the germline V gene are SGHRS and YFSETQ. Trimming removed 1 base at V and 5 bases at J, with 15 bases between. The CDR3 sequence: CASSLIGTLETEAFF. The CDR3 nucleotides are TGCGCCAGCAGCTTGATAGGGACTTTGGAAACTGAAGCTTTCTTT.

J is TRBJ2-6 and V is TRBV19; D call uncertain. This CDR3 contains 13 residues. CDR1 is LNHDA and CDR2 is SQIVND in the germline V gene (reference sequence). Trimming took 3 bases from V and 3 from J, leaving 3 bases between them. CDR3 region: CASSINGANVLTF. CDR3 coding DNA: TGTGCCAGTAGTATTAATGGGGCCAACGTCCTGACTTTC.

The gene calls are TRBV5-1 and TRBJ2-5, with D perhaps TRBD1 (8 bases). This CDR3 has 16 residues. Trimming cost V 5 bases and J 5 bases, with 22 bases left between them. Per germline, CDR1 SGHRS and CDR2 YFSETQ. The CDR3 nucleotides read TGCGCCAGCAGAGGACCACAGGGGGGGTTCCAGGAGACCCAGTACTTC. Translated, it gives CASRGPQGGFQETQYF.

This rearrangement joins TRBV28 to TRBJ1-2; 10 bases align to TRBD1. Germline CDR1 MDHEN, CDR2 SYDVKM. V gave up 2 bases and J gave up 11 bases; unmatched junction bases: 5. The CDR3 has 13 amino acids. The chain's CDR3 is CASSLGDRGLYTF. The CDR3 bases are TGTGCCAGCAGTTTAGGGGACAGGGGTCTATACACCTTC.

This rearrangement joins TRBV19 to TRBJ2-3; 7 positions agree with TRBD1. Trimming at V came to 10 bases and at J to 0 bases, leaving 7 bases not matched to a gene. Germline loops: CDR1 LNHDA, CDR2 SQIVND (reference sequence). The CDR3 has 14 residues. The CDR3 spells CAISTGQSTDTQYF. CDR3 coding DNA: TGTGCCATTTCTACGGGACAGAGCACAGATACGCAGTATTTT.

DNA of the CDR3: TGTGCCAGCAGCTCGACAGGGGGCAATGAGCAGTTCTTC. This encodes CASSSTGGNEQFF. This rearrangement joins TRBV7-9 to TRBJ2-1; 9 nucleotides align to TRBD1. J lost 6 bases, V lost 4 bases, and 1 base had no gene match. The germline gives CDR1 SEHNR, CDR2 FQNEAQ (reference sequence). CDR3 length equals 13 residues. Based on the CDR3 plus reference TRBV7-9 and TRBJ2-1, the full variable domain is DTGVSQNPRHKITKRGQNVTFRCDPISEHNRLYWYRQTLGQGPEFLTYFQNEAQLEKSRLLSDRFSAERPKGSFSTLEIQRTEQGDSAMYLCASSSTGGNEQFFGPGTRLTVL.

This clone occurred once. This chain connects TRBV30 to TRBJ2-4; TRBD2 agrees at 10 bases. The V gene end was trimmed by 5 bases and the J gene end by 7 bases; junction bases not matched to a gene: 17. The CDR3 runs 17 residues. Looked up from germline, CDR1 is GTSNPN and CDR2 is SVGIG (reference sequence). The CDR3 region is CAWGPIAGGPGGNIQYF. CDR3 sequence (DNA): TGTGCCTGGGGTCCCATAGCGGGAGGTCCCGGGGGGAACATTCAGTACTTC.

This chain links TRBV15 with TRBJ2-5; 9 nucleotides agree with TRBD2. The CDR3 runs to 15 residues. The V gene's germline CDR1 is LNHNV and CDR2 YYDKDF (reference sequence). Germline trimming cut 0 bases from V and 6 bases from J; bases unmatched to any gene: 5. CDR3 nucleotide sequence: TGTGCCACCAGCAGAGATGCGGGGGGGCAGAAGACCCAGTACTTC. It translates to CATSRDAGGQKTQYF.

The chain carries TRBV19 and TRBJ2-5, with D unclear. This CDR3 spans 13 amino acids. Germline V CDR1 and CDR2: LNHDA, SQIVND (reference sequence). V lost 4 bases and J lost 0, with 6 bases in between. The CDR3 loop reads CASSKADQETQYF. For the CDR3, the DNA is TGTGCCAGTAGTAAGGCGGACCAAGAGACCCAGTACTTC.

This chain joins TRBV5-1 and TRBJ2-7; 7 bases match TRBD1. This CDR3 is built from 14 residues. Germline CDR1 and CDR2: SGHRS and YFSETQ. V gave up 0 bases and J gave up 3 bases; unmatched junction bases: 3. CDR3 loop: CASSLESGGYEQYF. CDR3 coding DNA: TGCGCCAGCAGCTTGGAGTCAGGGGGCTACGAGCAGTACTTC.

In DNA form, the CDR3 reads TGTGCCAGCAGCCCACATCAGACAGCCTCCTACGAGCAGTACTTC. Encoded protein: CASSPHQTASYEQYF. The chain has TRBV7-9 and TRBJ2-7; D possibly corresponds to TRBD1 (5 bases). Per germline, CDR1 SEHNR and CDR2 FQNEAQ (reference sequence). The CDR3 is 15 amino acids. Deletions cut 5 bases from V and 0 bases from J, with 14 bases between.

The chain uses TRBV6-6 and TRBJ1-1; 7 nucleotides align to TRBD1. CDR1 is MNHNY and CDR2 is SVGAGI in the germline V gene (reference sequence). The V gene end was trimmed by 2 bases and the J gene end by 1 base; junction bases not matched to a gene: 4. The CDR3 runs to 15 residues. Written as DNA, the CDR3 is TGTGCCAGCAGTTACATCAGGGGGAGGAACACTGAAGCTTTCTTT. This gives the protein CASSYIRGRNTEAFF.

This clone occurred once. The chain carries TRBV6-1 and TRBJ2-4, with TRBD1 matching 7 bases. This CDR3 spans 15 amino acids. Germline CDR1 reads MNHNS; CDR2 reads SASEGT. The ends lost 6 bases at V and 2 bases at J; junction bases unmatched: 7. CDR3 in DNA: TGTGCCAGCAGGGAGACAGGGAAGTCCAAAAACATTCAGTACTTC. Its protein product is CASRETGKSKNIQYF.

The chain combines TRBV4-1 with TRBJ1-1; 7 nucleotides line up with TRBD1. Germline-derived CDR1 and CDR2 are MGHRA and YSYEKL. The ends lost 5 bases at V and 8 bases at J; junction bases unmatched: 8. The CDR3 is 13 amino acids. The CDR3 sequence: CASSTRQGPEAFF. In DNA form, the CDR3 reads TGCGCCAGCAGCACCCGACAGGGCCCGGAAGCTTTCTTT.

This chain connects TRBV4-2 to TRBJ2-4, with 8 bases that match TRBD2. Germline CDR1 reads LGHNA; CDR2 reads YNFKEQ. Losses at the gene ends were 0 bases for V and 1 base for J; bases not matched to a gene: 5. The CDR3 runs to 17 residues. Here the CDR3 reads CASSQERGGLAKNIQYF. The CDR3 DNA sequence: TGTGCCAGCAGCCAAGAACGGGGGGGCTTGGCCAAAAACATTCAGTACTTC.

This chain uses TRBV7-2 with TRBJ2-3; 7 bases match TRBD1. V lost 1 base and J lost 5; bases outside the gene matches: 9. Germline CDR1 SGHTA, CDR2 FQGNSA. The CDR3 totals 16 residues. CDR3 sequence (DNA): TGTGCCAGCAGCTTAGTTTTCAGACAGGGTGGAGATACGCAGTATTTT. Protein sequence: CASSLVFRQGGDTQYF.

V and J are TRBV6-5 and TRBJ2-7; D ambiguous. The V end lost 0 bases, the J end lost 2 bases, and 14 bases lay between the germline ends. The CDR3 runs 16 residues. CDR1 is MNHEY, CDR2 SVGAGI, per germline. CDR3 nucleotides: TGTGCCAGCAGTTACTCGCACGAAAGAAGAGCCTACGAGCAGTACTTC. This codes for CASSYSHERRAYEQYF.

Only one count was recorded for this clone. The V gene is TRBV7-2, the J gene TRBJ2-7, with 9 bases aligning to TRBD1. CDR1 and CDR2 from the germline V gene are SGHTA and FQGNSA. The CDR3 has 14 residues. Trimming removed 5 bases from V and 6 bases from J; junction bases left unmatched: 8. The CDR3 reads CASSPRTGVGEQYF. CDR3 DNA sequence: TGTGCCAGCAGCCCGCGGACAGGGGTCGGCGAGCAGTACTTC.

This clone was seen a handful of times. The gene calls are TRBV6-1 and TRBJ2-1; D perhaps matches TRBD2 (6 bases). CDR3 size: 15 residues. In germline, CDR1 is MNHNS, CDR2 SASEGT. V lost 8 bases and J 0 bases, leaving 14 bases between the germline ends. The DNA of the CDR3 is TGTGCCAGCTATGGCTCTAGCGCCTCCTACAATGAGCAGTTCTTC. This sequence encodes CASYGSSASYNEQFF.

The count of this clone is one. The chain links TRBV5-8 to TRBJ1-1; D may be TRBD1 (6 bases). CDR3 length: 14 residues. Germline assignment: CDR1 SGHTS and CDR2 YDEGEE. Trimming took 4 bases from V and 6 from J, leaving 16 bases between them. CDR3 loop: CASSLRGSGAEAFF. The CDR3 DNA follows: TGTGCCAGCAGCCTCAGGGGTTCGGGCGCTGAAGCTTTCTTT.